Listed below are T cell receptor beta chains from one sample, sequenced in a study of blood T cell repertoires in COVID-19. Here immunoSEQ multiplex PCR was the method, and the copy in TCRdb shows in-frame clones only, minus some. The sample holds 110,000 or so clones, approximately 90% seen once. The sequenced sample was peripheral blood. These receptors were collected from a human donor in a cohort sampled during active COVID-19. The CDR3 runs from the conserved cysteine through the conserved F or W. The D gene is left open where the match is weak. Not all rows give a size; the values are once, few, many and, for expanded clones, a class.

v_call	clone_size	cdr3_length	j_call	d_call	cdr3_aa
TRBV9	-	15	TRBJ1-5	-	CASSPTGGGNQPQHF
TRBV6-5	once	13	TRBJ1-5	-	CASSYTAEGAQHF
TRBV25-1	-	15	TRBJ1-1	-	CASSLDNRAGAEAFF
TRBV11-1	-	16	TRBJ1-1	TRBD1	CASSSRQGALGSEAFF
TRBV7-2	-	13	TRBJ2-7	-	CASSLATTYEQYF
TRBV2	-	15	TRBJ2-5	-	CASSEPGRGKETQYF
TRBV9	-	16	TRBJ2-3	TRBD2	CASSGPAGGPGDTQYF
TRBV12-5	-	17	TRBJ2-3	TRBD2	CASGLGPGGGRTDTQYF
TRBV14	-	17	TRBJ2-1	-	CASSHASRASSYNEQFF
TRBV9	once	15	TRBJ1-2	-	CASSANPESGYGYTF
TRBV19	once	17	TRBJ2-2	-	CASSILSPRDGTGELFF
TRBV6-6	-	15	TRBJ1-5	-	CASSPRGASNQPQHF
TRBV7-3	-	16	TRBJ2-5	-	CASSLTGRGKKETQYF
TRBV25-1	-	13	TRBJ1-2	-	CASSTSRGGGYTF
TRBV5-4	-	15	TRBJ2-2	TRBD1	CASSRRTGTEGELFF
TRBV7-9	many	15	TRBJ1-2	-	CASSSDWGENYGYTF
TRBV18	-	12	TRBJ1-2	TRBD1	CASSPWTGSHAF
TRBV29-1	-	15	TRBJ2-1	TRBD1	CSVEESRTGENEQFF
TRBV7-2	-	15	TRBJ2-7	TRBD1	CASSLYRGDTYEQYF
TRBV28	-	14	TRBJ2-2	TRBD2	CASSPGLAGGELFF
TRBV28	-	12	TRBJ1-1	-	CASSLPNTEAFF
TRBV5-1	-	16	TRBJ2-5	TRBD2	CASSWGGTTDQETQYF
TRBV6-5	-	12	TRBJ2-5	-	CASSRDWETQYF
TRBV4-3	-	15	TRBJ1-5	-	CASSQDGVWGQPQHF
TRBV5-1	-	16	TRBJ2-1	TRBD2	CASSWGRATSANEQFF
TRBV3-1/TRBV3-2	-	15	TRBJ1-3	TRBD1	CASSQGDRAGNTIYF
TRBV7-9	-	15	TRBJ1-1	TRBD1	CASSPRGLMNTEAFF
TRBV7-9	-	14	TRBJ2-3	-	CASSLGLVTDTQYF
TRBV11-2	few	13	TRBJ1-5	-	CASSLSGDQPQHF
TRBV7-2	-	15	TRBJ2-3	-	CASSLGLAYTDTQYF
TRBV5-1	-	14	TRBJ2-4	-	CASSLGEAKNIQYF
TRBV5-4	-	14	TRBJ2-2	-	CASSHNRGSGELFF
TRBV7-9	-	12	TRBJ1-2	-	CASSLTDFGYTF
TRBV5-5	-	15	TRBJ1-5	TRBD1	CASSGTADSNQPQHF
TRBV19	once	13	TRBJ2-1	TRBD1	CASSGAGGHEQFF
TRBV25-1	-	17	TRBJ2-2	TRBD1	CASSGQAGTVNTGELFF
TRBV5-1	-	18	TRBJ2-5	TRBD2	CASSFRGLAGGPQETQYF
TRBV10-3	-	15	TRBJ1-4	-	CAISELNTGGEKLFF
TRBV2	-	13	TRBJ1-5	-	CASAGGANQPQHF
TRBV7-8	-	14	TRBJ1-3	-	CASSFGDSGNTIYF
TRBV29-1	-	14	TRBJ2-7	-	CSVGSRGSVDEQYF
TRBV28	-	15	TRBJ2-3	-	CASNKAAPSTDTQYF